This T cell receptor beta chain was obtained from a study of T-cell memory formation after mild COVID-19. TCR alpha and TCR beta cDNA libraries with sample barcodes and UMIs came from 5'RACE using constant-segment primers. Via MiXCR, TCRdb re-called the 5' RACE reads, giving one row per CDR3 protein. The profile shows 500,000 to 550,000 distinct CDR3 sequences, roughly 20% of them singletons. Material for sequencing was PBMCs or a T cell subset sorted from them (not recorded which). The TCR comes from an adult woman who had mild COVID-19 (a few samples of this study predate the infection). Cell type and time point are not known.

CDR3 in DNA: TGTGCCAGCAGCTTAATACTAGCGGGAGGGATGAGCACAGATACGCAGTATTTT. It specifies CASSLILAGGMSTDTQYF. V usage is TRBV7-2 and J usage is TRBJ2-3; TRBD2 aligns across 13 bases. CDR3 length: 18 amino acids. The V and J ends lost 2 bases and 0 bases, in that order; junction bases with no gene match: 5. CDR1 is SGHTA and CDR2 is FQGNSA in the germline V gene. Variable domain in full (rest from reference TRBV7-2 and TRBJ2-3): GAGVSQSPSNKVTEKGKDVELRCDPISGHTALYWYRQSLGQGLEFLIYFQGNSAPDKSGLPSDRFSAERTGGSVSTLTIQRTQQEDSAVYLCASSLILAGGMSTDTQYFGPGTRLTVL.